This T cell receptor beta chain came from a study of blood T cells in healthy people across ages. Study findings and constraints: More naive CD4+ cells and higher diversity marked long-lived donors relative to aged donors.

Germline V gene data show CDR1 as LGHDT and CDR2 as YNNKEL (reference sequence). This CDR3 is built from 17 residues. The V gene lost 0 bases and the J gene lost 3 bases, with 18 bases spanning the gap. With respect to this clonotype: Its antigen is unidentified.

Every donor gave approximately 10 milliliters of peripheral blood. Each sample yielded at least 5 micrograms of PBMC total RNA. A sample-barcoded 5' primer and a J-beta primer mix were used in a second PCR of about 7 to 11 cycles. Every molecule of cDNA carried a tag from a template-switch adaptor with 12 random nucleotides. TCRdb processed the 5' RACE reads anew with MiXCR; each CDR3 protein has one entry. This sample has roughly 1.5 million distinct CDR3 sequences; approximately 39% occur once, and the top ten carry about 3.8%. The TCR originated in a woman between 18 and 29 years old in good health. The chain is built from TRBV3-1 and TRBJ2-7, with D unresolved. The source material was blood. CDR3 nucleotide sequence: TGTGCCAGCAGCCAAGATCAACTCCTTGCGGATGGCTACGAGCAGTACTTC. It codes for CASSQDQLLADGYEQYF.